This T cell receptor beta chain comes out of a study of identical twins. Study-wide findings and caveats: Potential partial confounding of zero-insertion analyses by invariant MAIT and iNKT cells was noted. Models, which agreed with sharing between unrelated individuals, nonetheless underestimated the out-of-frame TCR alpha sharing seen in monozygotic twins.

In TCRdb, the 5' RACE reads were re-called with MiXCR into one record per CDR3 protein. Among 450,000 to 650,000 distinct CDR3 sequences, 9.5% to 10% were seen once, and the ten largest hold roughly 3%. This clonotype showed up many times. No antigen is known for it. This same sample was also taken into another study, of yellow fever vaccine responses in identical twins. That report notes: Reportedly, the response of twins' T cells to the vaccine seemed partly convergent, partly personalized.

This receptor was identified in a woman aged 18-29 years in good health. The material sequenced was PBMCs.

Here the CDR3 DNA reads TGCAGTGCTAGAGATTCTACAATGGGACTAGTCGTCTACGAGCAGTACTTC. Translation: CSARDSTMGLVVYEQYF. The chain recombines TRBV20-1 with TRBJ2-7, with 8 bases identical to TRBD2. V trimming: 0 bases; J trimming: 3 bases; junction bases outside the gene matches: 13. Germline V gives CDR1 DFQATT, CDR2 SNEGSKA (reference sequence). The CDR3 sequence is 17 residues long.